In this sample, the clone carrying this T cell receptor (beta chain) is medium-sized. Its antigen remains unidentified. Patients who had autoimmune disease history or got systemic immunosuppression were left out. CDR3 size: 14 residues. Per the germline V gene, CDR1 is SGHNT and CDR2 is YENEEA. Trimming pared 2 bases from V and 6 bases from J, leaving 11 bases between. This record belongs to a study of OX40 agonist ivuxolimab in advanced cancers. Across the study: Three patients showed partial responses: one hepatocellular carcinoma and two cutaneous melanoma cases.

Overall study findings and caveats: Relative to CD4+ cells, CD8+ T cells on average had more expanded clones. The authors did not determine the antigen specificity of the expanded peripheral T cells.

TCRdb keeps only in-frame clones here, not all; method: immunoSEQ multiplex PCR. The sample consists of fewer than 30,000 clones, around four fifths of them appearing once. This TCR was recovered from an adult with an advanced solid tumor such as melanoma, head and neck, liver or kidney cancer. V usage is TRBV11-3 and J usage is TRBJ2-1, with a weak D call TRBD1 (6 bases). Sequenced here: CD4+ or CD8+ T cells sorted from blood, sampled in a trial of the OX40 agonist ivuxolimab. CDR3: CASSLPGHGNEQFF. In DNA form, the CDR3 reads TGTGCCAGCAGCTTACCGGGACACGGCAATGAGCAGTTCTTC.